This TCR beta chain was recorded in a study of cytomegalovirus exposure and HLA in healthy donors. General observations from the study: CMV serostatus stood as the only immune exposure information on hand. There were some V segments, including TRBV6-2 and TRBV6-3, excluded as indistinguishable.

The CDR3 covers 13 residues. Germline assignment: CDR1 SGHTA and CDR2 FQGNSA. V was shortened by 4 bases and J by 5 bases, with 9 bases between the two germline ends. PCR used 60 Vbeta primers and 13 Jbeta primers. Authors' analysis steps: In a later analysis, about 12 million of 65 million to 90 million unique beta chains occurred in at least two donors. Generated by immunoSEQ multiplex PCR, the TCRdb table keeps only in-frame clones and is missing some. The V and J calls and the clone size are those of that table, but D and trimming were determined from the DNA. The sample carries 120,000 to 150,000 clones, roughly 87% recorded once. This clone was seen just once. The antigen is not known.

The sequenced sample was PBMCs. V usage is TRBV7-2 and J usage is TRBJ1-3; a weak D match, TRBD1 (5 bases). The sequence was obtained from a middle-aged woman in good health and CMV-seronegative. DNA of the CDR3: TGTGCCAGCAGCTCCGACAGACGAAACACCATATATTTT. It yields the protein CASSSDRRNTIYF.